This is a list of T cell receptor beta chains from one sample in a study of cytomegalovirus exposure and HLA in healthy donors. Method: immunoSEQ multiplex PCR; TCRdb's copy keeps in-frame clones and lacks some. The sample lists 130,000 to 150,000 clones, 85% to 90% occurring once. Sequences were obtained from PBMCs. The source of these receptors is a woman aged 18-35 years in good health and CMV-seropositive. Each CDR3 is given with its conserved first and last residue. Fields, in order: clone size, V gene, D gene, J gene, CDR3 protein, CDR3 DNA. The D gene is left open where the match is weak. Only part of the rows carry a size: once, few, many, or a class if the clone is expanded.

size: .
V: TRBV5-1
D: TRBD2
J: TRBJ2-7
CDR3: CASSSSGLASYEQYF
DNA: TGCGCCAGCAGCTCCTCGGGACTAGCGTCCTACGAGCAGTACTTC

size: .
V: TRBV18
D: .
J: TRBJ1-1
CDR3: CASTEGGTMNTEAFF
DNA: TGTGCCAGCACGGAGGGGGGGACGATGAACACTGAAGCTTTCTTT

size: .
V: TRBV4-1
D: .
J: TRBJ2-2
CDR3: CASSQVRTNTGELFF
DNA: TGCGCCAGCAGCCAAGTTAGAACGAACACCGGGGAGCTGTTTTTT

size: .
V: TRBV21-1
D: .
J: TRBJ2-3
CDR3: CASSRVGLLAEGTDTQYF
DNA: TGTGCCAGCAGCAGAGTGGGTTTACTAGCGGAGGGCACAGATACGCAGTATTTT

size: .
V: TRBV4-1
D: TRBD2
J: TRBJ2-7
CDR3: CASSQDSSSGRSWAYEQYF
DNA: TGCGCCAGCAGCCAAGATTCGTCTAGCGGGAGGTCCTGGGCCTACGAGCAGTACTTC

size: .
V: TRBV13
D: .
J: TRBJ2-5
CDR3: CASSIIQGETQYF
DNA: TGTGCCAGCAGCATCATACAGGGAGAGACCCAGTACTTC

size: once
V: TRBV6-5
D: TRBD2
J: TRBJ2-1
CDR3: CASSYSSGRTYNEQFF
DNA: TGTGCCAGCAGTTATTCCAGCGGGAGAACTTACAATGAGCAGTTCTTC

size: .
V: TRBV5-4
D: TRBD2
J: TRBJ2-5
CDR3: CASSLGAGVPPETQYF
DNA: TGTGCCAGCAGCTTGGGGGCGGGAGTCCCCCCAGAGACCCAGTACTTC

size: .
V: TRBV19
D: TRBD1
J: TRBJ2-1
CDR3: CASSMDREYNEQFF
DNA: TGTGCCAGTAGTATGGACAGGGAATACAATGAGCAGTTCTTC

size: .
V: TRBV6-6
D: TRBD2
J: TRBJ2-3
CDR3: CASSKGGADTQYF
DNA: TGTGCCAGCAGCAAGGGAGGGGCAGATACGCAGTATTTT

size: .
V: TRBV28
D: TRBD1
J: TRBJ1-5
CDR3: CASSPTGAGNQPQHF
DNA: TGTGCCAGCAGCCCTACAGGGGCAGGGAATCAGCCCCAGCATTTT

size: .
V: TRBV5-5
D: .
J: TRBJ2-5
CDR3: CASTLEWVQETQYF
DNA: TGTGCCAGCACCCTAGAGTGGGTTCAAGAGACCCAGTACTTC

size: .
V: TRBV5-4
D: TRBD2
J: TRBJ2-7
CDR3: CASSPRTSGMDEQYF
DNA: TGTGCCAGCAGCCCCCGGACTAGCGGGATGGACGAGCAGTACTTC

size: .
V: TRBV28
D: TRBD2
J: TRBJ2-1
CDR3: CASSLSSGRAYNEQFF
DNA: TGTGCCAGCAGTTTATCTAGCGGGAGGGCCTACAATGAGCAGTTCTTC

size: .
V: TRBV1
D: .
J: TRBJ1-4
CDR3: CTSSQEGQGNEKLFF
DNA: TGCACCAGCAGCCAAGAGGGGCAGGGTAATGAAAAACTGTTTTTT

size: .
V: TRBV29-1
D: .
J: TRBJ2-1
CDR3: CSVDRRLNYNEQFF
DNA: TGCAGCGTTGACAGGAGGCTAAACTACAATGAGCAGTTCTTC

size: .
V: TRBV5-1
D: TRBD2
J: TRBJ2-1
CDR3: CASSSTSGKEYNEQFF
DNA: TGCGCCAGCAGCTCGACTAGCGGGAAGGAATACAATGAGCAGTTCTTC

size: .
V: TRBV13
D: TRBD1
J: TRBJ2-7
CDR3: CASSLGQGKEQYF
DNA: TGTGCCAGCAGCTTAGGACAGGGGAAAGAGCAGTACTTC

size: once
V: TRBV7-3
D: .
J: TRBJ2-7
CDR3: CASSLTGSSYEQYF
DNA: TGTGCCAGCAGCTTAACGGGGAGCTCCTACGAGCAGTACTTC

size: .
V: TRBV7-2
D: .
J: TRBJ2-7
CDR3: CASSSVSSVTYEQYF
DNA: TGTGCCAGCAGCTCCGTTTCTAGCGTCACCTACGAGCAGTACTTC

size: .
V: TRBV5-1
D: .
J: TRBJ2-3
CDR3: CASSSPSTDTQYF
DNA: TGCGCCAGCAGCTCCCCTAGCACAGATACGCAGTATTTT

size: .
V: TRBV4-2
D: TRBD2
J: TRBJ2-1
CDR3: CASSQSGLAANNEQFF
DNA: TGTGCCAGCAGCCAATCGGGACTAGCGGCTAACAATGAGCAGTTCTTC

size: .
V: TRBV9
D: .
J: TRBJ2-5
CDR3: CASSVYSGPGRETQYF
DNA: TGTGCCAGCAGCGTATATTCGGGACCCGGGAGAGAGACCCAGTACTTC

size: .
V: TRBV6-5
D: TRBD1
J: TRBJ1-4
CDR3: CASSRPGQGVEKLFF
DNA: TGTGCCAGCAGCCGGCCGGGACAGGGAGTTGAAAAACTGTTTTTT

size: .
V: TRBV6-6
D: TRBD2
J: TRBJ2-7
CDR3: CASCTLTSGSSYEQYF
DNA: TGTGCCAGCTGCACCTTGACTAGCGGGAGCTCCTACGAGCAGTACTTC

size: .
V: TRBV5-1
D: TRBD2
J: TRBJ2-7
CDR3: CASSLASGGWDEQYF
DNA: TGCGCCAGCAGCTTGGCCAGCGGGGGATGGGACGAGCAGTACTTC

size: .
V: TRBV30
D: TRBD2
J: TRBJ2-3
CDR3: CAWSPGLAGPEAQYF
DNA: TGTGCCTGGAGCCCGGGACTAGCGGGCCCTGAGGCGCAGTATTTT

size: .
V: TRBV11-2
D: TRBD1
J: TRBJ2-7
CDR3: CASSLGLSGGYEQYF
DNA: TGTGCCAGCAGCTTAGGTTTGTCAGGGGGATACGAGCAGTACTTC

size: .
V: TRBV6-1
D: .
J: TRBJ1-1
CDR3: CASMWSNSEAFF
DNA: TGTGCCAGCATGTGGAGCAACTCTGAAGCTTTCTTT

size: .
V: TRBV30
D: .
J: TRBJ2-7
CDR3: CAWSHRWNYEQYF
DNA: TGTGCCTGGAGCCACAGGTGGAATTACGAGCAGTACTTC

size: .
V: TRBV15
D: TRBD2
J: TRBJ2-1
CDR3: CATSSLLAGGYNEQFF
DNA: TGTGCCACCAGCAGCCTCCTAGCGGGAGGCTACAATGAGCAGTTCTTC

size: .
V: TRBV4-3
D: TRBD2
J: TRBJ2-3
CDR3: CASSQGTSGGPGYF
DNA: TGCGCCAGCAGCCAAGGGACTAGCGGGGGGCCCGGGTATTTT

size: .
V: TRBV5-4
D: .
J: TRBJ2-6
CDR3: CASSASGFRANVLTF
DNA: TGTGCCAGCAGCGCCTCCGGTTTTCGAGCCAACGTCCTGACTTTC

size: .
V: TRBV7-2
D: .
J: TRBJ1-1
CDR3: CASSPRGQNLMNTEAFF
DNA: TGTGCCAGCAGCCCCAGGGGCCAGAACCTAATGAACACTGAAGCTTTCTTT

size: .
V: TRBV25-1
D: .
J: TRBJ1-4
CDR3: CASSDRGKGINEKLFF
DNA: TGTGCCAGCAGTGATCGGGGGAAGGGAATTAATGAAAAACTGTTTTTT

size: few
V: TRBV28
D: TRBD1
J: TRBJ2-7
CDR3: CASSRGQELYEQYF
DNA: TGTGCCAGCAGCCGGGGACAGGAACTCTACGAGCAGTACTTC

size: .
V: TRBV18
D: TRBD1
J: TRBJ2-5
CDR3: CASSLGTEETQYF
DNA: TGTGCCAGCTCACTCGGGACAGAAGAGACCCAGTACTTC

size: .
V: TRBV7-2
D: .
J: TRBJ2-1
CDR3: CASSVDGSSYNEQFF
DNA: TGTGCCAGCAGCGTGGACGGGAGCTCCTACAATGAGCAGTTCTTC

size: .
V: TRBV28
D: .
J: TRBJ1-2
CDR3: CASSPSGRGRGYTF
DNA: TGTGCCAGCAGCCCATCGGGGAGGGGTCGAGGCTACACCTTC

size: .
V: TRBV21-1
D: .
J: TRBJ2-7
CDR3: CASSKSEGQSYEQYF
DNA: TGTGCCAGCAGCAAGTCGGAGGGACAGTCCTACGAGCAGTACTTC

size: .
V: TRBV5-6
D: .
J: TRBJ2-7
CDR3: CASSLAAYEQYF
DNA: TGTGCCAGCAGCTTGGCGGCCTACGAGCAGTACTTC

size: .
V: TRBV2
D: TRBD1
J: TRBJ1-3
CDR3: CASSEGQGFVSGNTIYF
DNA: TGTGCCAGCAGTGAAGGACAGGGATTCGTCTCTGGAAACACCATATATTTT

size: .
V: TRBV7-9
D: TRBD2
J: TRBJ2-7
CDR3: CASKQKKRKGLAVHYEQYF
DNA: TGTGCCAGCAAACAAAAAAAACGGAAAGGCCTAGCGGTGCACTACGAGCAGTACTTC

size: .
V: TRBV7-8
D: .
J: TRBJ1-3
CDR3: CASSLVRSSGNTIYF
DNA: TGTGCCAGCAGCTTAGTCAGGTCCTCTGGAAACACCATATATTTT

size: .
V: TRBV30
D: TRBD2
J: TRBJ2-1
CDR3: CAWSIAGLAANEQFF
DNA: TGTGCCTGGAGTATAGCGGGACTAGCGGCCAATGAGCAGTTCTTC

size: .
V: TRBV29-1
D: TRBD1
J: TRBJ1-1
CDR3: CSDLPAGGNTEAFF
DNA: TGCAGCGACCTCCCGGCAGGGGGGAACACTGAAGCTTTCTTT

size: .
V: TRBV6-5
D: TRBD1
J: TRBJ2-7
CDR3: CASSNLGQGGGEQYF
DNA: TGTGCCAGCAGTAACCTTGGACAGGGGGGAGGCGAGCAGTACTTC

size: .
V: TRBV5-1
D: .
J: TRBJ2-1
CDR3: CASSPRPVGSLYNEQFF
DNA: TGCGCCAGCAGCCCCCGCCCCGTCGGGAGCCTCTACAATGAGCAGTTCTTC

size: .
V: TRBV5-1
D: TRBD2
J: TRBJ2-3
CDR3: CASSLVPTSGSLDTQYF
DNA: TGCGCCAGCAGCTTGGTTCCGACTAGCGGGAGTTTAGATACGCAGTATTTT

size: .
V: TRBV19
D: TRBD1
J: TRBJ2-7
CDR3: CASSLDRGYEQYF
DNA: TGTGCCAGTAGTCTGGACAGGGGCTACGAGCAGTACTTC

size: .
V: TRBV11-2
D: .
J: TRBJ2-7
CDR3: CASIPLPGQDYEQYF
DNA: TGTGCCAGCATCCCCTTACCAGGCCAAGACTACGAGCAGTACTTC